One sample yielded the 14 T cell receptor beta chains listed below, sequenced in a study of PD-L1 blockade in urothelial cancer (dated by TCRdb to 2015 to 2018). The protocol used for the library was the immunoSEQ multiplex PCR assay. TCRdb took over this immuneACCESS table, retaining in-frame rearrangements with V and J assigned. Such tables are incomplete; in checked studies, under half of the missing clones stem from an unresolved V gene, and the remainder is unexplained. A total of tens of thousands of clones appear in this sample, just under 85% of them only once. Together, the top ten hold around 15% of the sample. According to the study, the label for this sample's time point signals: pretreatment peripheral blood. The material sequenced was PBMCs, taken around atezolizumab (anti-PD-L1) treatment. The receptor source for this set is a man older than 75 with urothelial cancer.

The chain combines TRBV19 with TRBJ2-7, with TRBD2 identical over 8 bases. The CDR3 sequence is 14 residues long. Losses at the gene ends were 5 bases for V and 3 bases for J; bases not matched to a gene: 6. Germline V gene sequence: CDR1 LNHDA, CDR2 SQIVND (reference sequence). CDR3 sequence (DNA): TGTGCCAGTAGTGAGCGGGGGACCTTCTACGAGCAGTACTTC. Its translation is CASSERGTFYEQYF.

CDR3 amino acids: CATSRLGASYLHEQYF. CDR3 sequence (DNA): TGTGCCACCAGCAGATTAGGAGCTAGCTATCTCCACGAGCAGTACTTC. V gene TRBV15 combines with J gene TRBJ2-7; tentative D call: TRBD2 (5 bases). Trimming pared 2 bases from V and 5 bases from J, leaving 19 bases between. Germline V lookup: CDR1 LNHNV, CDR2 YYDKDF (reference sequence). The CDR3 has 16 residues.

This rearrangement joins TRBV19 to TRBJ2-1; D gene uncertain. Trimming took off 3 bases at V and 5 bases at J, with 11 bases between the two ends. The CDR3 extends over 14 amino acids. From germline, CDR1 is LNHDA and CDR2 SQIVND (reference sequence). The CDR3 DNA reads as TGTGCCAGTAGTATCACCCCCCCAGACAATGAGCAGTTCTTC. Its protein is CASSITPPDNEQFF.

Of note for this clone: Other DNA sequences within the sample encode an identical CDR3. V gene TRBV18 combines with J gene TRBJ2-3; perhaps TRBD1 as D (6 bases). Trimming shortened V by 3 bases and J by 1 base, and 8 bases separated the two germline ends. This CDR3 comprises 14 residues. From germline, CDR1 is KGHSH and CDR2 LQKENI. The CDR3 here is CASSPRQGTDTQYF. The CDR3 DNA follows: TGTGCCAGCTCACCCCGACAGGGCACAGATACGCAGTATTTT.

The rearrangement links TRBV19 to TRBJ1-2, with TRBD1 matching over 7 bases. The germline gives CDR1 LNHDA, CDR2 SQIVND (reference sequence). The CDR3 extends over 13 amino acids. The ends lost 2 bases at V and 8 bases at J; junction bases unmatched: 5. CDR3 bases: TGTGCCAGTAGTATAACAGGGGTTAGGGGCTACACCTTC. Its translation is CASSITGVRGYTF.

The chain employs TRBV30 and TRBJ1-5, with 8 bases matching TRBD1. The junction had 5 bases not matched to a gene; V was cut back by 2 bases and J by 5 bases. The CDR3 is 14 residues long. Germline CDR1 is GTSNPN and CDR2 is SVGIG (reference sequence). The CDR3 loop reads CAWSTGQGDQPQHF. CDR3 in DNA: TGTGCCTGGAGTACTGGACAGGGTGATCAGCCCCAGCATTTT.

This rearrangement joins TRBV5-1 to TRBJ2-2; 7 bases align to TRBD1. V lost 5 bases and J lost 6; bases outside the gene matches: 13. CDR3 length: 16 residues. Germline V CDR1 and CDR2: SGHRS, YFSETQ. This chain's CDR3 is CASSRIGTAGPGELFF. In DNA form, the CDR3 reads TGCGCCAGCAGTAGAATCGGGACAGCAGGACCCGGGGAGCTGTTTTTT.

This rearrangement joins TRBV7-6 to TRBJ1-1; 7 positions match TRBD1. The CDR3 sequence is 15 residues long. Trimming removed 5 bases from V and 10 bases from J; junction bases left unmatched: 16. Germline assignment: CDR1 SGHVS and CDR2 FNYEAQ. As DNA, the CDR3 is TGTGCCAGCAGCCCGAGTACACAGGGGAGAGGGACAGCTTTCTTT. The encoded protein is CASSPSTQGRGTAFF.

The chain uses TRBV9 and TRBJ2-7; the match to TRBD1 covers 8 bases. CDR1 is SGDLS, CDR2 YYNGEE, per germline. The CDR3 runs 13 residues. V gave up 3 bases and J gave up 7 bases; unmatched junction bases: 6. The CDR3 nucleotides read TGTGCCAGCAGCGGACAGGGGACGGGGGAGCAGTACTTC. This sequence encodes CASSGQGTGEQYF. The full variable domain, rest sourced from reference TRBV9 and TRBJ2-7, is DSGVTQTPKHLITATGQRVTLRCSPRSGDLSVYWYQQSLDQGLQFLIQYYNGEERAKGNILERFSAQQFPDLHSELNLSSLELGDSALYFCASSGQGTGEQYFGPGTRLTVT.

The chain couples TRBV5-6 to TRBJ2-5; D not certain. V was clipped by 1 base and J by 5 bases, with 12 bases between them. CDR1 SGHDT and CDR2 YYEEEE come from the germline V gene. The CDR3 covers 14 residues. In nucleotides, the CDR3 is TGTGCCAGCAGCTTGACTCAGACAATTGAGACCCAGTACTTC. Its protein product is CASSLTQTIETQYF.

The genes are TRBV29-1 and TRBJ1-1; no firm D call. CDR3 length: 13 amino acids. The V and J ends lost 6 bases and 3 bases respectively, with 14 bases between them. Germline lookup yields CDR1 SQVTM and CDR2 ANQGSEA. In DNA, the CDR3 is TGCAGCGTGTATAACGACAAACACACTGAAGCTTTCTTT. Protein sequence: CSVYNDKHTEAFF.

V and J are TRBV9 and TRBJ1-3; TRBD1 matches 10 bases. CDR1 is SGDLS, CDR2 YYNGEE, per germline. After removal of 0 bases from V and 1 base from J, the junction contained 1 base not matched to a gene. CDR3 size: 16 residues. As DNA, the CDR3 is TGTGCCAGCAGCGTAGGACAGGGGGCGTCTGGAAACACCATATATTTT. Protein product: CASSVGQGASGNTIYF.

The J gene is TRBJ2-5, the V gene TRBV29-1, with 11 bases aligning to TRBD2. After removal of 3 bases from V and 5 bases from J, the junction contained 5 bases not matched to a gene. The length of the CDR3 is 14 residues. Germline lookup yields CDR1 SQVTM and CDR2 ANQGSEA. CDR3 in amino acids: CSVDTSGRGETQYF. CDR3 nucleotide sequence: TGCAGCGTTGACACTAGCGGGAGAGGGGAGACCCAGTACTTC. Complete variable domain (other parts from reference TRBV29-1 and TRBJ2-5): SAVISQKPSRDICQRGTSLTIQCQVDSQVTMMFWYRQQPGQSLTLIATANQGSEATYESGFVIDKFPISRPNLTFSTLTVSNMSPEDSSIYLCSVDTSGRGETQYFGPGTRLLVL.

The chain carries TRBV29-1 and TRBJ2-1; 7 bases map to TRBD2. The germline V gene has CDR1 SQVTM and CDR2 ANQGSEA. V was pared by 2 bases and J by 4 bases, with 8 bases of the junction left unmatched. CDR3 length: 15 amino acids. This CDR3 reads CSVERASGSYNEQFF. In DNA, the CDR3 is TGCAGCGTTGAACGGGCTAGCGGATCTTACAATGAGCAGTTCTTC.